What follows are 20 T cell receptor beta chains derived from one specimen sequenced in a study of blood T cell repertoires in COVID-19. TCRdb's table, derived via immunoSEQ multiplex PCR, lists solely in-frame clones and lacks some. The sample yields over 90,000 clones, roughly 86% seen once. The specimen was peripheral blood. These TCRs come from a woman aged 55-69 years in a cohort sampled during active or convalescent COVID-19.

This chain links TRBV5-4 with TRBJ2-7, with D perhaps matching TRBD1 (5 bases). This CDR3 is 13 amino acids long. Trimming removed 1 base at V and 4 bases at J, with 9 bases between. Germline CDR1 is SGHNT and CDR2 is YYREEE (reference sequence). CDR3 loop: CASSLKGPYEQYF. As DNA, the CDR3 is TGTGCCAGCAGCTTGAAGGGGCCGTACGAGCAGTACTTC.

The chain is built from TRBV27 and TRBJ2-1; 7 nucleotides agree with TRBD2. Per the germline V gene, CDR1 is MNHEY and CDR2 is SMNVEV (reference sequence). CDR3 length: 15 residues. V gave up 7 bases and J gave up 4 bases; unmatched junction bases: 10. DNA of the CDR3: TGTGCCAGCATAGACCAGGGCGGGGGTTACAATGAGCAGTTCTTC. It yields the protein CASIDQGGGYNEQFF.

This chain joins TRBV11-2 and TRBJ1-1; TRBD1 agrees at 7 bases. V gave up 1 base and J gave up 2 bases; unmatched junction bases: 7. CDR1 is SGHAT and CDR2 is FQNNGV in the germline V gene. The CDR3 loop spans 16 amino acids. CDR3 in amino acids: CASSLGRDRGNTEAFF. As DNA, the CDR3 is TGTGCCAGCAGCTTAGGCCGGGACAGAGGCAACACTGAAGCTTTCTTT.

This clone was recorded once. The V and J genes are TRBV4-2 and TRBJ2-7, with D tentatively TRBD2 (5 bases). The germline gives CDR1 LGHNA, CDR2 YNFKEQ. The V and J ends lost 0 bases and 3 bases respectively, with 12 bases between them. The CDR3 extends over 15 amino acids. CDR3: CASSQELPGDYEQYF. The CDR3, as DNA: TGTGCCAGCAGCCAAGAATTACCCGGGGACTACGAGCAGTACTTC.

This sequence joins TRBV19 and TRBJ1-2, with 7 bases identical to TRBD1. Germline-derived CDR1 and CDR2 are LNHDA and SQIVND (reference sequence). J gave up 8 bases and V 5 bases, and 5 bases lay outside the gene matches. The CDR3 loop spans 12 amino acids. CDR3 in amino acids: CASSRTGYGYTF. Written as DNA, the CDR3 is TGTGCCAGTAGTCGGACAGGATACGGCTACACCTTC.

The V gene is TRBV6-5, the J gene TRBJ2-7, with TRBD2 matching 7 bases. CDR1 MNHEY and CDR2 SVGAGI come from the germline V gene. The CDR3 totals 14 residues. The V segment lost 7 bases and the J segment 5 bases; nucleotides outside the gene matches: 11. The CDR3 DNA sequence: TGTGCCAGCACAATCGGCGGGAGTAACCACGAGCAGTACTTC. Translating it yields CASTIGGSNHEQYF.

A word on this clone: The sample has other DNA sequences that encode this CDR3 too. This rearrangement joins TRBV28 to TRBJ2-7; 11 bases agree with TRBD1. The junction had 11 bases not matched to a gene; V was cut back by 6 bases and J by 4 bases. Germline-derived CDR1 and CDR2 are MDHEN and SYDVKM. The CDR3 extends over 16 amino acids. CDR3 coding DNA: TGTGCCAGCAGCTTAATCGGACAGGGGGCGTCTTACGAGCAGTACTTC. This sequence encodes CASSLIGQGASYEQYF.

The chain is built from TRBV18 and TRBJ2-1; 8 bases are shared with TRBD1. The CDR3 covers 13 residues. The J segment lost 11 bases and the V segment lost 3 bases, leaving 6 bases of the junction unmatched. The germline CDR1 and CDR2 sequences are KGHSH and LQKENI. The CDR3 DNA reads as TGTGCCAGCTCACCCGGACAGGGTGGCCAGCAGTTCTTC. It yields the protein CASSPGQGGQQFF.

J is TRBJ2-3 and V is TRBV5-1; D perhaps matches TRBD2 (6 bases). Germline V lookup: CDR1 SGHRS, CDR2 YFSETQ. The CDR3 is 14 residues long. V was shortened by 1 base and J by 1 base, with 7 bases between the two germline ends. Here the CDR3 DNA reads TGCGCCAGCAGCTTGTCGGGGGGCACAGATACGCAGTATTTT. Amino acids: CASSLSGGTDTQYF.

V usage is TRBV7-2 and J usage is TRBJ2-5, with D perhaps matching TRBD2 (5 bases). Looked up from germline, CDR1 is SGHTA and CDR2 is FQGNSA. V lost 4 bases and J 5 bases, leaving 11 bases between the germline ends. The CDR3 extends over 13 amino acids. The CDR3 loop is CASSSRGLETQYF. The CDR3 DNA follows: TGTGCCAGCAGCTCCCGGGGATTGGAGACCCAGTACTTC.

The chain joins TRBV9 to TRBJ2-3, with 8 bases lining up with TRBD2. V shed 0 bases, J shed 2 bases, and the junction held 5 bases outside the gene matches. The CDR3 consists of 16 residues. The V gene's germline CDR1 is SGDLS and CDR2 YYNGEE. This CDR3 is CASSVAGGLITDTQYF. The CDR3 DNA reads TGTGCCAGCAGCGTAGCGGGAGGGCTTATCACAGATACGCAGTATTTT.

This chain uses TRBV18 with TRBJ1-1, with D perhaps TRBD1 (5 bases). Germline V CDR1 and CDR2: KGHSH, LQKENI. The CDR3 covers 16 residues. Trimming left V 3 bases short and J 1 base short, with 15 bases between. As DNA, the CDR3 is TGTGCCAGCTCACCGTCCTTTCCGACAGAGAACACTGAAGCTTTCTTT. This encodes CASSPSFPTENTEAFF.

The V call is TRBV12-3 or TRBV12-4, the J call TRBJ2-1; TRBD2 might be the D (5 bases). The CDR3 length is 13 residues. Trimming cost V 6 bases and J 12 bases, with 18 bases left between them. In DNA form, the CDR3 reads TGTGCCAGCAGCCTCCTGGTCCGGGAAGGGCAGTTCTTC. The encoded protein is CASSLLVREGQFF.

The chain employs TRBV5-1 and TRBJ2-3; D call uncertain. Trimming shortened V by 3 bases and J by 1 base, and 12 bases separated the two germline ends. This CDR3 is built from 15 residues. The germline V gene encodes CDR1 SGHRS and CDR2 YFSETQ. In DNA form, the CDR3 reads TGCGCCAGCAGCTCGCGAGTTGAGGGCACAGATACGCAGTATTTT. Translating gives CASSSRVEGTDTQYF.

CDR3 DNA sequence: TGTGCCAGCAGCGAGGACAGAATAGGGGAGCAGTACTTC. It is translated as CASSEDRIGEQYF. The chain links TRBV7-8 to TRBJ2-7; D possibly corresponds to TRBD1 (6 bases). The CDR3 is 13 residues long. CDR1 and CDR2 (germline): SGHVS, FQNEAQ. V lost 5 bases and J 7 bases, leaving 15 bases between the germline ends. The variable domain in full, completed from reference TRBV7-8 and TRBJ2-7, reads GAGVSQSPRYKVAKRGQDVALRCDPISGHVSLFWYQQALGQGPEFLTYFQNEAQLDKSGLPSDRFFAERPEGSVSTLKIQRTQQEDSAVYLCASSEDRIGEQYFGPGTRLTVT.

This chain links TRBV3-1 (or the pseudogene TRBV3-2) with TRBJ2-2, with unresolved D. The CDR3 is 15 amino acids. The germline V gene has CDR1 LGHDT and CDR2 YNNKEL (reference sequence). Trimming took off 4 bases at V and 4 bases at J, with 13 bases between the two ends. CDR3 region: CASSLVGSSTGELFF. The CDR3 nucleotides are TGTGCCAGCAGCCTCGTGGGTAGCAGCACCGGGGAGCTGTTTTTT.

This clone was counted a few times. The CDR3 is CASSQTGSHQPQHF. The CDR3 DNA follows: TGTGCCAGTAGTCAAACCGGGTCCCATCAGCCCCAGCATTTT. This rearrangement joins TRBV19 to TRBJ1-5; unclear D gene. CDR1 and CDR2 (germline): LNHDA, SQIVND (reference sequence). Between the trimmed V and J ends, which lost 5 bases and 5 bases, there was a span of 13 bases. The CDR3 runs to 14 residues.

The chain has TRBV11-2 and TRBJ2-1, with 9 bases that match TRBD2. The CDR3 covers 16 residues. Per the germline V gene, CDR1 is SGHAT and CDR2 is FQNNGV. The V and J ends lost 3 bases and 2 bases, in that order; junction bases with no gene match: 5. This CDR3 is CASSFLAGRTYNEQFF. The CDR3 DNA reads as TGTGCCAGCAGCTTCCTAGCGGGGAGGACCTACAATGAGCAGTTCTTC.

CDR3 coding DNA: TGTGCCAGCAGCACGACAGGGGGCGTCCCGGACACCGGGGAGCTGTTTTTT. It yields the protein CASSTTGGVPDTGELFF. The chain joins TRBV9 to TRBJ2-2, with TRBD1 matching 10 bases. This CDR3 comprises 17 residues. Germline CDR1 reads SGDLS; CDR2 reads YYNGEE. The ends lost 4 bases at V and 3 bases at J; junction bases unmatched: 9.

The sample holds one count of this clone. The chain joins TRBV2 to TRBJ1-1, with 7 positions matching TRBD1. Germline V gives CDR1 SNHLY, CDR2 FYNNEI. The CDR3 runs 14 residues. V was clipped by 5 bases and J by 1 base; unmatched bases: 4. The CDR3 DNA follows: TGTGCCAGCAGTTCACAGGGGTCGAACACTGAAGCTTTCTTT. It is translated as CASSSQGSNTEAFF.